Shown below are 30 T cell receptor beta chains from a single sample sequenced in a study of STAT5B mutations in CD4+ large granular lymphocyte leukemia. Data came from immunoSEQ multiplex PCR; TCRdb stores just in-frame clones and leaves some out. The sample records 25,000 to 35,000 clones, less than 80% being singletons. The specimen sequenced was CD4+ T cells from blood buffy coats. The receptor source for this set is a human donor in good health.

The chain links TRBV7-8 to TRBJ2-1; 11 positions match TRBD2. Per the germline V gene, CDR1 is SGHVS and CDR2 is FQNEAQ. The trim removed 8 bases at V and 10 bases at J, leaving 7 bases unmatched. CDR3 length equals 13 residues. The CDR3 coding sequence is TGTGCCAGCGGGACTAGCGGCGTTGGGGAGCAGTTCTTC. Translation gives CASGTSGVGEQFF.

The V call is TRBV7-8, the J call TRBJ2-3, with a tentative D call TRBD1 (6 bases). This CDR3 has 16 amino acids. The germline V and J ends were trimmed by 5 bases and 2 bases, with 17 bases remaining between them. Germline V gene lookup returns CDR1 SGHVS and CDR2 FQNEAQ. This chain's CDR3 is CASSLGGWQITDTQYF. CDR3 DNA sequence: TGTGCCAGCAGCCTAGGGGGTTGGCAGATCACAGATACGCAGTATTTT. Full variable domain (rest looked up from reference TRBV7-8 and TRBJ2-3): GAGVSQSPRYKVAKRGQDVALRCDPISGHVSLFWYQQALGQGPEFLTYFQNEAQLDKSGLPSDRFFAERPEGSVSTLKIQRTQQEDSAVYLCASSLGGWQITDTQYFGPGTRLTVL.

The chain joins TRBV18 to TRBJ2-6; D is unclear. This CDR3 has 17 residues. Germline V gene sequence: CDR1 KGHSH, CDR2 LQKENI. The germline V and J ends were trimmed by 2 bases and 1 base, with 12 bases remaining between them. In DNA, the CDR3 is TGTGCCAGCTCACCATTTTTGGGATCGTCTGGGGCCAACGTCCTGACTTTC. It translates to CASSPFLGSSGANVLTF.

V and J are TRBV6-1 and TRBJ2-3; tentatively, D is TRBD2 (6 bases). This CDR3 contains 15 residues. Deletions cut 7 bases from V and 3 bases from J, with 17 bases between. Germline loops: CDR1 MNHNS, CDR2 SASEGT. CDR3 nucleotide sequence: TGTGCCAGCAACAGGACGCCCGGGGGTACAGATACGCAGTATTTT. It codes for CASNRTPGGTDTQYF.

V gene TRBV5-1 combines with J gene TRBJ2-5, with TRBD2 identical over 11 bases. Germline loops: CDR1 SGHRS, CDR2 YFSETQ. There are 15 residues in the CDR3. The V gene end was trimmed by 0 bases and the J gene end by 4 bases; junction bases not matched to a gene: 2. This chain's CDR3 is CASSLVSGGAETQYF. The CDR3 DNA is TGCGCCAGCAGCTTGGTTAGCGGGGGGGCAGAGACCCAGTACTTC.

This clone was detected only a few times. This chain joins TRBV19 and TRBJ1-1; a weak D match, TRBD1 (6 bases). There are 14 residues in the CDR3. V shed 5 bases and J shed 3 bases, with 13 bases lying between them. Germline values: CDR1 LNHDA, CDR2 SQIVND (reference sequence). The CDR3 DNA sequence: TGTGCCAGTAGTGGTCACAGGGCGGACACTGAAGCTTTCTTT. Protein product: CASSGHRADTEAFF.

The rearrangement uses TRBV7-6 and TRBJ2-7, with a possible D match to TRBD1 (5 bases). Trimming shortened V by 1 base and J by 3 bases, and 13 bases separated the two germline ends. The germline CDR1 and CDR2 sequences are SGHVS and FNYEAQ. This CDR3 has 15 residues. As DNA, the CDR3 is TGTGCCAGCAGCTTAGGCTCACAGGTCCTCTACGAGCAGTACTTC. This sequence encodes CASSLGSQVLYEQYF.

In DNA, the CDR3 is TGTGCCAGCAGCTCTTTAGTGGGGGGCTCCTACAATGAGCAGTTCTTC. Amino acid sequence: CASSSLVGGSYNEQFF. V and J are TRBV13 and TRBJ2-1; D perhaps matches TRBD2 (6 bases). The length of the CDR3 is 16 residues. Trimming took off 4 bases at V and 0 bases at J, with 13 bases between the two ends. Germline V gives CDR1 PRHDT, CDR2 FYEKMQ (reference sequence).

CDR3 nucleotide sequence: TGTGCCAGCAGCTTAGCGCTGAGAATCGGAGAGCCCTATGGCTACACCTTC. It translates to CASSLALRIGEPYGYTF. The rearrangement uses TRBV7-2 and TRBJ1-2; D remains unclear. The CDR3 is 17 residues long. Trimming left V 0 bases short and J 4 bases short, with 18 bases between. Per germline, CDR1 SGHTA and CDR2 FQGNSA.

The chain carries TRBV5-8 and TRBJ1-2; the D gene is possibly TRBD1 (5 bases). The CDR3 is 14 residues long. Germline V gene sequence: CDR1 SGHTS, CDR2 YDEGEE. Trimming removed 0 bases at V and 3 bases at J, with 9 bases between. CDR3: CASSLGSGHYGYTF. In nucleotides, the CDR3 is TGTGCCAGCAGCTTGGGTTCAGGGCACTATGGCTACACCTTC. Full variable domain (rest looked up from reference TRBV5-8 and TRBJ1-2): EAGVTQSPTHLIKTRGQQATLRCSPISGHTSVYWYQQALGLGLQFLLWYDEGEERNRGNFPPRFSGRQFPNYSSELNVNALELEDSALYLCASSLGSGHYGYTFGSGTRLTVV.

The CDR3 loop reads CASSLPPGKDNSPLHF. The CDR3 nucleotides are TGTGCCAGCAGTTTACCGCCGGGGAAGGATAATTCACCCCTCCACTTT. The chain employs TRBV28 and TRBJ1-6; D is uncertain. Germline V gene data show CDR1 as MDHEN and CDR2 as SYDVKM. Trimming left V 2 bases short and J 5 bases short, with 13 bases between. This CDR3 has 16 residues.

This clone was found once. The chain carries TRBV6-6 and TRBJ2-4, with D possibly being TRBD1 (6 bases). The CDR3 consists of 16 residues. V shed 0 bases and J shed 4 bases, with 13 bases lying between them. Germline V gives CDR1 MNHNY, CDR2 SVGAGI (reference sequence). CDR3 amino acids: CASSYSGSDRKNIQYF. The CDR3 region has the DNA TGTGCCAGCAGTTACTCGGGGTCGGACAGAAAAAACATTCAGTACTTC.

The chain links TRBV6-1 to TRBJ1-6; TRBD1 matches 7 bases. J gave up 4 bases and V 9 bases, and 6 bases lay outside the gene matches. CDR1 and CDR2 (germline): MNHNS, SASEGT. CDR3 length: 14 amino acids. CDR3 nucleotide sequence: TGTGCCAGTGACCCAGGGGGGTATAATTCACCCCTCCACTTT. This codes for CASDPGGYNSPLHF.

The CDR3 sequence is CASSQARDRVYEQYF. The CDR3 coding sequence is TGCGCCAGCAGCCAAGCCCGGGACAGGGTGTACGAGCAGTACTTC. J is TRBJ2-5 and V is TRBV4-1, with 9 nucleotides matching TRBD1. The J call may be incorrect, as the DNA end agrees better with TRBJ2-7. CDR1 is MGHRA and CDR2 is YSYEKL in the germline V gene. The CDR3 is 15 residues long.

The CDR3 coding sequence is TGTGCCAGCAGTTTATCGGGGACGCTTAACACTGAAGCTTTCTTT. Translated, it gives CASSLSGTLNTEAFF. The chain carries TRBV27 and TRBJ1-1, with D possibly matching TRBD1 (5 bases). The V gene lost 0 bases and the J gene lost 2 bases, with 10 bases spanning the gap. The germline V gene has CDR1 MNHEY and CDR2 SMNVEV (reference sequence). This CDR3 region has 15 residues.

This chain joins TRBV11-2 and TRBJ2-3; 7 nucleotides agree with TRBD1. Germline CDR1 and CDR2: SGHAT and FQNNGV. The CDR3 covers 13 residues. With 2 bases clipped from V and 7 bases from J, the junction kept 3 bases outside the gene matches. The CDR3 protein is CASSLNRGNTQYF. In DNA form, the CDR3 reads TGTGCCAGCAGCTTAAACAGGGGAAATACGCAGTATTTT.

This chain connects TRBV21-1 to TRBJ1-1; the tabulated D call, TRBD1, remains unverified against the DNA. TRBV21-1 is a listed pseudogene. CDR3 size: 15 residues. DNA for the CDR3: TGTGCCAGCAGCAAGGCTGGGGCCCGCAGCACTGAAGCTTTCTTT. This codes for CASSKAGARSTEAFF.

The rearrangement uses TRBV6-6 and TRBJ2-1; 7 bases map to TRBD2. Germline V gene lookup returns CDR1 MNHNY and CDR2 SVGAGI (reference sequence). V was pared by 2 bases and J by 8 bases, with 9 bases of the junction left unmatched. The CDR3 has 15 amino acids. CDR3 in amino acids: CASSYGLEGWHEQFF. CDR3 bases: TGTGCCAGCAGTTACGGACTAGAGGGGTGGCATGAGCAGTTCTTC.

The chain links TRBV7-2 to TRBJ2-1, with TRBD1 identical over 8 bases. Germline loops: CDR1 SGHTA, CDR2 FQGNSA. CDR3 size: 14 residues. V dropped 7 bases and J dropped 3; count of bases not matched to a gene: 5. The CDR3 here is CASKGQGNYNEQFF. CDR3 nucleotides: TGTGCCAGCAAAGGACAGGGAAACTACAATGAGCAGTTCTTC.

The DNA of the CDR3 is TGCGCCAGCAGCTTGGCAGGGACAGAGATTTCTAACTATGGCTACACCTTC. As protein: CASSLAGTEISNYGYTF. This sequence joins TRBV5-1 and TRBJ1-2; 7 bases are shared with TRBD1. J gave up 0 bases and V 0 bases, and 8 bases lay outside the gene matches. This CDR3 has 17 amino acids. CDR1 SGHRS and CDR2 YFSETQ come from the germline V gene. Full variable domain (rest looked up from reference TRBV5-1 and TRBJ1-2): KAGVTQTPRYLIKTRGQQVTLSCSPISGHRSVSWYQQTPGQGLQFLFEYFSETQRNKGNFPGRFSGRQFSNSRSEMNVSTLELGDSALYLCASSLAGTEISNYGYTFGSGTRLTVV.

This chain connects TRBV19 to TRBJ1-3, with D unclear. In germline, CDR1 is LNHDA, CDR2 SQIVND (reference sequence). The CDR3 is 14 amino acids. Trimming shortened V by 8 bases and J by 0 bases, and 11 bases separated the two germline ends. The CDR3 here is CASHGQSSGNTIYF. The DNA of the CDR3 is TGTGCCAGTCATGGGCAGAGCTCTGGAAACACCATATATTTT.

The chain combines TRBV6-5 with TRBJ2-1; D possibly corresponds to TRBD2 (5 bases). Germline V lookup: CDR1 MNHEY, CDR2 SVGAGI. The CDR3 runs to 15 residues. V lost 6 bases and J lost 0, with 12 bases in between. Here the CDR3 DNA reads TGTGCCAGCAGCAACGGGATGGGCTCCTACAATGAGCAGTTCTTC. Encoded protein: CASSNGMGSYNEQFF.

CDR3 sequence: CASSIRRTERYGYTF. The CDR3 coding sequence is TGTGCCAGTAGTATTAGGAGGACAGAGCGCTATGGCTACACCTTC. V is TRBV19 and J is TRBJ1-2; the D gene is possibly TRBD1 (6 bases). CDR3 length: 15 amino acids. The V end lost 3 bases, the J end lost 4 bases, and 15 bases lay between the germline ends. Germline values: CDR1 LNHDA, CDR2 SQIVND (reference sequence).

V and J are TRBV7-9 and TRBJ2-3; D assignment may be TRBD1 or TRBD2 (6 bases each). The ends were cut back, 5 bases at V and 4 bases at J, with 16 bases in the middle. The germline V gene has CDR1 SEHNR and CDR2 FQNEAQ (reference sequence). The length of the CDR3 is 15 residues. CDR3 region: CASSQMGGAADTQYF. CDR3 DNA sequence: TGTGCCAGCAGCCAGATGGGGGGCGCGGCAGATACGCAGTATTTT.

This chain's CDR3 is CAWSNNKNTEAFF. The CDR3, as DNA: TGTGCCTGGAGTAACAACAAGAACACTGAAGCTTTCTTT. The chain recombines TRBV30 with TRBJ1-1; D is ambiguous. V lost 2 bases to trimming and J lost 1 base, with 8 bases between them. There are 13 residues in the CDR3. Germline CDR1 reads GTSNPN; CDR2 reads SVGIG (reference sequence).

This rearrangement joins TRBV13 to TRBJ2-3, with a tentative D call TRBD2 (7 bases). V shed 5 bases and J shed 5 bases, with 20 bases lying between them. CDR3 length: 16 residues. Germline loops: CDR1 PRHDT, CDR2 FYEKMQ (reference sequence). DNA for the CDR3: TGTGCCAGCAGCCCCTCCCGGGGGGAGGGGGAAGATACGCAGTATTTT. This codes for CASSPSRGEGEDTQYF.

This chain joins TRBV18 and TRBJ2-5; D unresolved. The CDR3 is 11 amino acids. Per germline, CDR1 KGHSH and CDR2 LQKENI. The V end lost 3 bases, the J end lost 2 bases, and 1 base lay between the germline ends. CDR3 residues: CASSPQETQYF. The CDR3 DNA reads TGTGCCAGCTCACCTCAAGAGACCCAGTACTTC. The full variable domain, with the rest looked up from reference TRBV18 and TRBJ2-5, is NAGVMQNPRHLVRRRGQEARLRCSPMKGHSHVYWYRQLPEEGLKFMVYLQKENIIDESGMPKERFSAEFPKEGPSILRIQQVVRGDSAAYFCASSPQETQYFGPGTRLLVL.

This chain connects TRBV19 to TRBJ1-2, with 7 bases fitting TRBD1. Germline loops: CDR1 LNHDA, CDR2 SQIVND (reference sequence). The CDR3 has 14 amino acids. J was trimmed by 5 bases and V by 2 bases; bases with no gene match: 5. The CDR3 bases are TGTGCCAGTAGTATAAGGGGGCCGGGTTATGGCTACACCTTC. It specifies CASSIRGPGYGYTF. The full variable domain, with the rest looked up from reference TRBV19 and TRBJ1-2, is DGGITQSPKYLFRKEGQNVTLSCEQNLNHDAMYWYRQDPGQGLRLIYYSQIVNDFQKGDIAEGYSVSREKKESFPLTVTSAQKNPTAFYLCASSIRGPGYGYTFGSGTRLTVV.

The chain couples TRBV5-5 to TRBJ2-5, with TRBD1 matching 8 bases. This CDR3 has 13 residues. Unmatched junction bases numbered 1, after V lost 2 bases and J lost 4 bases. Germline V CDR1 and CDR2: SGHKS, YYEKEE (reference sequence). The CDR3 sequence: CASSLTGGETQYF. The CDR3 DNA is TGTGCCAGCAGCTTAACAGGGGGAGAGACCCAGTACTTC.

Only a few counts were recorded for this clone. The V gene is TRBV30, the J gene TRBJ1-4, with 7 positions matching TRBD1. Germline CDR1 GTSNPN, CDR2 SVGIG (reference sequence). V was pared by 5 bases and J by 5 bases, with 5 bases of the junction left unmatched. The length of the CDR3 is 13 residues. CDR3 bases: TGTGCCTGGGCGGGACAGCAAAATGAAAAACTGTTTTTT. Residues: CAWAGQQNEKLFF. Drawing the rest from reference TRBV30 and TRBJ1-4, the complete variable domain is SQTIHQWPATLVQPVGSPLSLECTVEGTSNPNLYWYRQAAGRGLQLLFYSVGIGQISSEVPQNLSASRPQDRQFILSSKKLLLSDSGFYLCAWAGQQNEKLFFGSGTQLSVL.